This passage covers 20 T cell receptor beta chains from one sample sequenced in a study of blood T cell repertoires in COVID-19. The protocol was immunoSEQ multiplex PCR, while the TCRdb copy is restricted to in-frame clones and leaves out a portion. The sample has almost 50,000 clones; around 84% are singletons. The sequencing sample was made of peripheral blood. The receptors derive from a man aged 50 to 59 with acute or convalescent COVID-19.

The table lists this clone with a few counts. The chain uses TRBV7-9 and TRBJ1-5, with a tentative D call TRBD1 (5 bases). The CDR3 runs to 17 residues. The germline CDR1 and CDR2 sequences are SEHNR and FQNEAQ (reference sequence). V lost 4 bases, J lost 1 base, and 17 bases lay in between. The CDR3 bases are TGTGCCAGCAGCTCGGACATCACGACCGTCAGCAATCAGCCCCAGCATTTT. Translation gives CASSSDITTVSNQPQHF.

V and J are TRBV4-3 and TRBJ2-2, with a tentative D call TRBD1 (7 bases). The CDR3 covers 16 residues. Per germline, CDR1 LGHNA and CDR2 YSLEER. Trimming cost V 4 bases and J 5 bases, with 17 bases left between them. The CDR3 bases are TGCGCCAGCAGCCGGGGCCAGACAGGGAGGACCGGGGAGCTGTTTTTT. Its protein product is CASSRGQTGRTGELFF.

The V call is TRBV5-4, the J call TRBJ1-2, with D possibly TRBD1 on 6 matching bases. This CDR3 is 15 amino acids long. CDR1 and CDR2 from the germline V gene are SGHNT and YYREEE (reference sequence). The V end lost 4 bases, the J end lost 2 bases, and 15 bases lay between the germline ends. The CDR3, as DNA: TGTGCCAGCAGCCCCCCATCCGGGACAAACTATGGCTACACCTTC. It encodes CASSPPSGTNYGYTF.

The genes are TRBV19 and TRBJ1-2, with 7 bases lining up with TRBD1. The CDR3 contains 13 residues. Germline V CDR1 and CDR2: LNHDA, SQIVND (reference sequence). The ends lost 5 bases at V and 4 bases at J; junction bases unmatched: 4. The CDR3 DNA reads as TGTGCCAGTAGTTTGGACAGGCCCTATGGCTACACCTTC. Translating gives CASSLDRPYGYTF.

The gene calls are TRBV3-1 (or the pseudogene TRBV3-2) and TRBJ1-2; D is uncertain. Germline V gene sequence: CDR1 LGHDT, CDR2 YNNKEL (reference sequence). V was trimmed by 5 bases and J by 0 bases, leaving 16 bases between them. CDR3 length: 16 residues. The CDR3 loop reads CASSEIGVSANYGYTF. CDR3 in DNA: TGTGCCAGCAGCGAAATAGGAGTTTCAGCTAACTATGGCTACACCTTC.

V gene TRBV7-6 combines with J gene TRBJ2-5; D perhaps matches TRBD2 (5 bases). The germline V gene encodes CDR1 SGHVS and CDR2 FNYEAQ. This CDR3 has 14 amino acids. Trimming took off 1 base at V and 3 bases at J, with 9 bases between the two ends. The CDR3 here is CASSLVNGEETQYF. The CDR3 DNA reads TGTGCCAGCAGCTTAGTTAACGGGGAAGAGACCCAGTACTTC.

In the case of this clone: One end of the junction is discordant with germline, which a read error may explain. The J gene is TRBJ1-2, the V gene TRBV28, with D possibly being TRBD1 (5 bases). The germline V gene encodes CDR1 MDHEN and CDR2 SYDVKM. CDR3 size: 12 residues. CDR3 nucleotide sequence: TGTGCCAGCAGTGGCATGTTCAGGGTCTGGGGCTTC. Translating it yields CASSGMFRVWGF.

The chain has TRBV28 and TRBJ2-7; D is perhaps TRBD1 (6 bases). Germline V CDR1 and CDR2: MDHEN, SYDVKM. Trimming stripped 7 bases from V and 0 bases from J, with 13 bases between. The CDR3 loop spans 14 amino acids. The CDR3 spells CASIPQGPSYEQYF. CDR3 DNA: TGTGCCAGCATCCCACAGGGACCCTCCTACGAGCAGTACTTC.

The J gene is TRBJ2-2, the V gene TRBV18; D unresolved. The germline CDR1 and CDR2 sequences are KGHSH and LQKENI. The CDR3 length is 12 residues. V was cut by 2 bases and J by 6 bases, with 4 bases left in between. The CDR3 spells CASSPWPGELFF. CDR3 coding DNA: TGTGCCAGCTCACCATGGCCCGGGGAGCTGTTTTTT.

The genes are TRBV13 and TRBJ2-5, with 7 bases identical to TRBD2. Germline CDR1 and CDR2: PRHDT and FYEKMQ (reference sequence). V gave up 1 base and J gave up 0 bases; unmatched junction bases: 2. There are 15 residues in the CDR3. CDR3 DNA: TGTGCCAGCAGCTTAGCAGCGGGGCACCAAGAGACCCAGTACTTC. This sequence encodes CASSLAAGHQETQYF.

In its sample, this clone was seen a few times. The DNA of the CDR3 is TGTGCCAGCAGCCAAGATGCGGACTACCCCCACGAGCAGTACTTC. Translating gives CASSQDADYPHEQYF. The chain has TRBV14 and TRBJ2-7; D perhaps matches TRBD2 (6 bases). CDR1 SGHDN and CDR2 FVKESK come from the germline V gene. There are 15 residues in the CDR3. V lost 0 bases and J 5 bases, leaving 14 bases between the germline ends.

The chain uses TRBV7-6 and TRBJ2-1; 10 nucleotides agree with TRBD2. Germline trimming cut 6 bases from V and 7 bases from J; bases unmatched to any gene: 12. The CDR3 spans 16 residues. Germline CDR1 SGHVS, CDR2 FNYEAQ. The CDR3 nucleotides read TGTGCCAGCAGTCCCCGGAGCGGGGGGGCAAGGAATGAGCAGTTCTTC. It is translated as CASSPRSGGARNEQFF.

The rearrangement joins TRBV6-6 to TRBJ1-2; 9 bases line up with TRBD1. The CDR3 totals 16 residues. CDR1 is MNHNY, CDR2 SVGAGI, per germline (reference sequence). V lost 5 bases, J lost 0 bases, and 7 bases stayed unmatched. CDR3 DNA: TGTGCCAGCAGTCGAACAGGGGGCGCAGCTAACTATGGCTACACCTTC. As protein: CASSRTGGAANYGYTF.

Concerning this clone itself: In the same sample, other DNA sequences code for this CDR3. The CDR3: CASSKDRVEEQYF. CDR3 DNA sequence: TGCGCCAGCAGCAAGGACAGGGTGGAAGAACAGTACTTC. The chain joins TRBV5-1 to TRBJ2-7; 8 bases are shared with TRBD1. V gave up 4 bases and J gave up 10 bases; unmatched junction bases: 10. The V gene's germline CDR1 is SGHRS and CDR2 YFSETQ. The CDR3 is 13 amino acids.

This clone was detected only once. CDR3 coding DNA: TGTGCCAGTAGCGGGACTAGCGGAAACAATGAGCAGTTCTTC. As protein: CASSGTSGNNEQFF. The V gene is TRBV19, the J gene TRBJ2-1; 11 nucleotides line up with TRBD2. With 6 bases clipped from V and 5 bases from J, the junction kept 3 bases outside the gene matches. Germline lookup yields CDR1 LNHDA and CDR2 SQIVND (reference sequence). The CDR3 sequence is 14 residues long.

V usage is TRBV24-1 and J usage is TRBJ2-3, with 10 bases matching TRBD2. Looked up from germline, CDR1 is KGHDR and CDR2 is SFDVKD. J gave up 2 bases and V 4 bases, and 5 bases lay outside the gene matches. The CDR3 consists of 16 residues. CDR3 amino acids: CATSDPSGGLTDTQYF. CDR3 DNA sequence: TGTGCCACCAGTGACCCTAGCGGGGGCCTCACAGATACGCAGTATTTT.

This chain connects TRBV5-4 to TRBJ1-1; 8 bases align to TRBD1. The J segment lost 1 base and the V segment lost 6 bases, leaving 5 bases of the junction unmatched. This CDR3 is 14 amino acids long. The germline V gene encodes CDR1 SGHNT and CDR2 YYREEE (reference sequence). The CDR3 coding sequence is TGTGCCAGCACTCTGACAGGGGCGAACACTGAAGCTTTCTTT. This translates into CASTLTGANTEAFF.

V and J are TRBV5-4 and TRBJ1-1; 7 nucleotides line up with TRBD1. The J segment lost 2 bases and the V segment lost 4 bases, leaving 5 bases of the junction unmatched. Germline loops: CDR1 SGHNT, CDR2 YYREEE (reference sequence). This CDR3 is built from 14 residues. The CDR3 region is CASSERQGNTEAFF. CDR3 DNA sequence: TGTGCCAGCAGCGAGAGACAGGGTAACACTGAAGCTTTCTTT.

The V gene is TRBV19, the J gene TRBJ1-2; D gene ambiguous. The CDR3 consists of 14 residues. Germline-derived CDR1 and CDR2 are LNHDA and SQIVND (reference sequence). Trimming removed 3 bases from V and 4 bases from J, with 12 bases in between. CDR3 sequence (DNA): TGTGCCAGTAGTATGAGGCCGGCTATCTATGGCTACACCTTC. It codes for CASSMRPAIYGYTF.

Here the CDR3 DNA reads TGCAGTGCTAGGAGGACAGATACGCAGTATTTT. This codes for CSARRTDTQYF. The chain recombines TRBV20-1 with TRBJ2-3; no reliable D call. The length of the CDR3 is 11 residues. From germline, CDR1 is DFQATT and CDR2 SNEGSKA (reference sequence). The V gene lost 3 bases and the J gene lost 3 bases, with 4 bases spanning the gap.